These T cell receptor beta chains were read from a single sample in a study of blood T cells in healthy people across ages. TCRdb ran MiXCR on the 5' RACE reads and lists one entry per CDR3 protein. The repertoire holds 1.5 million to 2 million distinct CDR3 sequences, over 25% seen once, with 7% to 9% in the top ten. The sample was blood. The source is a young woman in good health. The CDR3 runs from the conserved cysteine through the conserved F or W. Fields, in order: V gene, J gene, clone size, D gene, CDR3 DNA, CDR3 protein. D genes are given only for firm matches. Only some rows state a clone size, as once, few, many or a class for expanded clones.

TRBV5-1	TRBJ2-6	NA	NA	TGCGCCAGCAGCCGCGGGGAATCTGGGGCCAACGTCCCGACTTTC	CASSRGESGANVPTF
TRBV7-8	TRBJ2-1	NA	TRBD1	TGTGCCAGCAGCTCGGACAGGGTTACTGAGCAGTTCTTC	CASSSDRVTEQFF
TRBV5-1	TRBJ2-5	many	NA	TGCGCCAGCAGCTCACAGGGTTCCGGAGAGCAGTACTTC	CASSSQGSGEQYF
TRBV7-2	TRBJ2-5	few	TRBD2	TGTGCCAGCAGACTTAGCGGGGGCCAAGAGACCCAGTACTTC	CASRLSGGQETQYF
TRBV18	TRBJ1-6	NA	NA	TGTGCCAGCTCAAGGGCCTGGGATTCACCCCTCCACTTT	CASSRAWDSPLHF
TRBV4-3	TRBJ2-1	NA	TRBD1	TGCGCCAGCAGCCAGATGACTGGGACAGGGAGTGGTAATGAGCAGTTCTTC	CASSQMTGTGSGNEQFF
TRBV12-3/TRBV12-4	TRBJ1-2	few	NA	TGTGCCAGCAGTCCCCGGCAGGGGTTATTTCCTGGCTACACCTTC	CASSPRQGLFPGYTF
TRBV12-3/TRBV12-4	TRBJ2-1	many	TRBD2	TGTGCCAGCAGTGCGGGAGGTCCAACCTACAATGAGCAGTTCTTC	CASSAGGPTYNEQFF
TRBV7-9	TRBJ2-1	NA	NA	TGTGCCAGCAGCCAACAGGGCATCTCCTACAATAAGCAGTTCTTC	CASSQQGISYNKQFF
TRBV15	TRBJ1-4	NA	TRBD1	TGTGCCACCAGCAGGGGGGACAGTAATGAAAAACTGTTTTTT	CATSRGDSNEKLFF
TRBV5-1	TRBJ2-5	NA	NA	TGCGCCAGCAGCTTGGACAGGCCCCAAGAGACCCAGTACTTC	CASSLDRPQETQYF
TRBV5-1	TRBJ2-3	NA	NA	TGCGCCAGCAGTTCTGGGAGTGTAGATACGCAGTATTTT	CASSSGSVDTQYF
TRBV27	TRBJ2-1	many	TRBD1	TGTGCCAGCAGTTTACGGCGACAGGGGGGCAATGAGCAGTTCTTC	CASSLRRQGGNEQFF
TRBV20-1	TRBJ2-7	few	NA	TGCAGTGCCACCCACAGGGCTCCCCCCTACGAGCAGTACTTC	CSATHRAPPYEQYF
TRBV20-1	TRBJ2-1	NA	NA	TGCAGTGCTAGAGATCTGGAAGGAGAGACCCAGTTCTTC	CSARDLEGETQFF
TRBV30	TRBJ2-3	few	TRBD2	TGTGCCTGTACCCCCGGCGGGGGGAACACAGATACGCAGTATTTT	CACTPGGGNTDTQYF
TRBV30	TRBJ2-7	many	TRBD2	TGTGCCTGGAGTGTAGCCACTAGCGGGTCCTACGAGCAGTACTTC	CAWSVATSGSYEQYF
TRBV5-1	TRBJ2-7	NA	NA	TGCGCCAGCAGCTTGGCGGCGGAGGGTTCCTACGAGCAGTACTTC	CASSLAAEGSYEQYF
TRBV28	TRBJ1-2	few	NA	TGTGCCACCGCAACGGGGGGCAGGGGCTATGGCTACACCTTC	CATATGGRGYGYTF
TRBV13	TRBJ2-3	once	NA	TGTGCCAGCAGCTTAGAAAAAAACTTCGAGGGAGATACGCAGTATTTT	CASSLEKNFEGDTQYF